This TCR beta chain was identified during a study of metastatic and nonmetastatic thyroid tumors. Study observations and caveats: Malignant tumors reportedly showed significantly higher TCR beta diversity than benign nodules in both blood and tumor.

Before thyroid surgery, none of the patients had received any treatment. From the PCR reads, TCRdb re-called clones with MiXCR. The profile shows tens of thousands of clones, roughly 16% of them singletons. Points on this clone: Its antigen is still unknown.

This clonotype originated in a male donor with papillary thyroid cancer or a benign thyroid nodule (not recorded which). Some clones in this sample may be carry-over from other donors' samples. The specimen was blood.

The CDR3 DNA reads TGTGCCAGCTCACCAGGGACAGGGTATAGCAATGAGCAGTTCTTC. Its translation is CASSPGTGYSNEQFF. This chain joins TRBV18 and TRBJ2-1, with 9 positions matching TRBD1. Looked up from germline, CDR1 is KGHSH and CDR2 is LQKENI. This CDR3 is 15 amino acids long. V dropped 2 bases and J dropped 6; count of bases not matched to a gene: 5. Full variable domain (rest looked up from reference TRBV18 and TRBJ2-1): NAGVMQNPRHLVRRRGQEARLRCSPMKGHSHVYWYRQLPEEGLKFMVYLQKENIIDESGMPKERFSAEFPKEGPSILRIQQVVRGDSAAYFCASSPGTGYSNEQFFGPGTRLTVL.